The T cell receptor (beta chain) under discussion was sequenced for a study of blood T cell repertoires in COVID-19. Overall study context: Material from acute and convalescent COVID-19 was sourced from the United States, Italy and Spain. Sources were T cells, B-cell-depleted T cells, or PBMCs; the material itself was cDNA or gDNA.

This CDR3 region has 15 residues. Germline CDR1 reads MNHNS; CDR2 reads SASEGT. V lost 0 bases, J lost 1 base, and 8 bases lay in between. Which cohort a participant joined came from the clinical history participants gave. How the authors handled the data: Estimation of nucleated cell counts was performed using reference gene primer amplification. Only in-frame clones appear in the TCRdb table, and some are missing; sequencing was by immunoSEQ multiplex PCR. V, J and clone size derive from that table, while D and trimming were established from the DNA sequence. The sample comprises about 320,000 clones, about nine tenths of which are singletons, and 5% to 5.5% rests with the top ten.

The sample comprised PBMCs or T cells enriched from blood (not recorded which). V and J are TRBV6-1 and TRBJ2-3; no firm D call. This sequence was found in a man in his 60s who had recovered from COVID-19. CDR3 DNA sequence: TGTGCCAGCAGTGAAGCGCACACCCGCACAGATACGCAGTATTTT. It yields the protein CASSEAHTRTDTQYF.